Below, 17 T cell receptor beta chains from the same sample are listed, as sequenced in a study of blood T cells in healthy people across ages. A second PCR, run for about 7 to 12 cycles, used a sample-barcoded 5' primer plus a J-beta primer mix. TCRdb passed the 5' RACE reads through MiXCR, listing each CDR3 protein once. The table lists around 620,000 distinct CDR3 sequences, about 25% of them singletons. Sequences were obtained from blood. Every receptor here comes from a woman aged 70-85 years in good health.

This clonotype was counted only a few times. The CDR3 loop is CASSQGDRVRAEAFF. Here the CDR3 DNA reads TGCGCCAGCAGCCAAGGGGACAGGGTTAGAGCTGAAGCTTTCTTT. The chain has TRBV4-1 and TRBJ1-1, with 9 positions matching TRBD1. Germline-derived CDR1 and CDR2 are MGHRA and YSYEKL. CDR3 length equals 15 residues. V lost 1 base to trimming and J lost 6 bases; unmatched junction nucleotides: 6.

In regard to this clonotype: This may arise from a read error, as a much more abundant clone is one base away. V usage is TRBV7-2 and J usage is TRBJ2-5; D remains unclear. The V gene lost 2 bases and the J gene lost 11 bases, with 9 bases spanning the gap. CDR1 is SGHTA, CDR2 FQGNSA, per germline. This CDR3 is 11 amino acids long. Here the CDR3 reads CASSLFHGQYF. The CDR3 coding sequence is TGTGCCAGCAGCTTATTCCACGGGCAGTACTTC.

This chain connects TRBV3-1 to TRBJ2-1; D unclear. The length of the CDR3 is 12 residues. Germline-derived CDR1 and CDR2 are LGHDT and YNNKEL (reference sequence). V lost 3 bases and J lost 8, with 8 bases in between. CDR3 region: CASSQVGHEQFF. Here the CDR3 DNA reads TGTGCCAGCAGCCAGGTGGGCCATGAGCAGTTCTTC.

This clonotype was counted only a few times. The V and J genes are TRBV29-1 and TRBJ1-2; D uncertain. The ends were cut back, 7 bases at V and 1 base at J, with 7 bases in the middle. The CDR3 has 11 amino acids. Germline lookup yields CDR1 SQVTM and CDR2 ANQGSEA. CDR3 region: CSALGNYGYTF. The CDR3 coding sequence is TGCAGCGCCCTAGGTAACTATGGCTACACCTTC.

Of note for this clonotype: This may be a read error, as it is one base from a much larger clone. This likely comes from a read error, as the CDR3 has no conserved phenylalanine or tryptophan at its end. The rearrangement uses TRBV10-3 and TRBJ1-2; D not resolved. Germline lookup yields CDR1 ENHRY and CDR2 SYGVKD. Trimming stripped 5 bases from V and 2 bases from J, with 9 bases between. CDR3 length equals 13 residues. The CDR3 coding sequence is TGTGCCATCAGTAGGACGGTCAACTATGGCTACACCGTC. This translates into CAISRTVNYGYTV.

This clonotype was detected only a few times. The rearrangement joins TRBV18 to TRBJ2-1, with a tentative D call TRBD1 (5 bases). Germline CDR1 is KGHSH and CDR2 is LQKENI. This CDR3 region has 16 residues. Trimming shortened V by 4 bases and J by 6 bases, and 19 bases separated the two germline ends. DNA of the CDR3: TGTGCCAGCTCACTTCAGGGTCCGGGCGTGAGCAATGAGCAGTTCTTC. It is translated as CASSLQGPGVSNEQFF.

Only a few counts were recorded for this clonotype. The V gene is TRBV6-2 or TRBV6-3, the J gene TRBJ2-7; 13 nucleotides line up with TRBD2. Germline lookup yields CDR1 MNHEY and CDR2 SVGEGT. V gave up 7 bases and J gave up 3 bases; unmatched junction bases: 6. The CDR3 runs 15 residues. The CDR3 region has the DNA TGTGCCAGCACCCAACGGACTAGCGGGGGCTACGAGCAGTACTTC. Translation: CASTQRTSGGYEQYF.

This clonotype showed up just a few times. V usage is TRBV6-5 and J usage is TRBJ2-2; the D is unclear. Germline V gene lookup returns CDR1 MNHEY and CDR2 SVGAGI. Trimming stripped 2 bases from V and 4 bases from J, with 8 bases between. This CDR3 contains 14 residues. The chain's CDR3 is CASSYLKPTGELFF. The CDR3 DNA reads as TGTGCCAGCAGTTACCTAAAGCCCACCGGGGAGCTGTTTTTT.

This clonotype has more than one count but fewer than ten. The chain has TRBV29-1 and TRBJ2-5; D tentatively fits TRBD1 or TRBD2 (5 bases each). CDR1 is SQVTM, CDR2 ANQGSEA, per germline. V gave up 4 bases and J gave up 5 bases, with 11 bases separating them. There are 12 residues in the CDR3. CDR3 protein: CSVGGTRETQYF. As DNA, the CDR3 is TGCAGCGTTGGGGGGACGAGGGAGACCCAGTACTTC.

The gene calls are TRBV28 and TRBJ1-1; D unresolved. This CDR3 is 15 amino acids long. The ends were cut back, 3 bases at V and 4 bases at J, with 15 bases in the middle. CDR1 and CDR2 from the germline V gene are MDHEN and SYDVKM. The CDR3 coding sequence is TGTGCCAGCAGTTTTAAACGGCCCAAGGGCACTGAAGCTTTCTTT. This gives the protein CASSFKRPKGTEAFF.

For this clonotype: A much larger clone differs by one base, so this may be a read error. This chain uses TRBV12-3 or TRBV12-4 with TRBJ1-4; the match to TRBD1 covers 7 bases. V shed 5 bases and J 0 bases; nucleotides not matched to a gene: 0. The CDR3 is made up of 14 amino acids. The chain's CDR3 is CASSGQATNEKLFF. The CDR3 DNA reads as TGTGCCAGCAGTGGACAGGCAACTAATGAAAAACTGTTTTTT.

The rearrangement uses TRBV12-3 or TRBV12-4 and TRBJ2-3; D is undetermined. This CDR3 comprises 15 residues. The germline V and J ends were trimmed by 4 bases and 1 base, with 12 bases remaining between them. The CDR3 coding sequence is TGTGCCAGCAGTTCAAGGTCGGGCCGCACAGATACGCAGTATTTT. Translating it yields CASSSRSGRTDTQYF.

A few counts support this clonotype. The chain employs TRBV7-3 and TRBJ2-5, with TRBD1 matching 7 bases. CDR3 length equals 15 residues. J lost 0 bases, V lost 4 bases, and 5 bases had no gene match. The V gene's germline CDR1 is SGHTA and CDR2 FQGTGA. In DNA form, the CDR3 reads TGTGCCAGCAGCTCTCAGACAGGGTACCAAGAGACCCAGTACTTC. Its translation is CASSSQTGYQETQYF.

In this sample, this clonotype turned up a few times. CDR3 nucleotides: TGCAGTGCTAGAGATCCCTACTTGGAGGAGACCCAGTACTTC. This sequence encodes CSARDPYLEETQYF. The genes are TRBV20-1 and TRBJ2-5; no definite D call. This CDR3 region has 14 residues. V lost 0 bases and J lost 5, with 13 bases in between. The germline V gene has CDR1 DFQATT and CDR2 SNEGSKA (reference sequence).

In its sample, this clonotype was seen a few times. The chain has TRBV3-1 and TRBJ2-6; D is uncertain. This CDR3 spans 14 amino acids. V was cut by 4 bases and J by 2 bases, with 6 bases left in between. Germline CDR1 reads LGHDT; CDR2 reads YNNKEL (reference sequence). The CDR3 region is CASSPNAGANVLTF. The CDR3 nucleotides read TGTGCCAGCAGCCCAAACGCTGGGGCCAACGTCCTGACTTTC.

The chain is built from TRBV30 and TRBJ1-1; weak D call: TRBD1 (6 bases). The germline gives CDR1 GTSNPN, CDR2 SVGIG (reference sequence). The germline V and J ends were trimmed by 5 bases and 0 bases, with 10 bases remaining between them. CDR3 size: 13 residues. For the CDR3, the DNA is TGTGCCTGGCACAGGGCGATGAACACTGAAGCTTTCTTT. Its protein is CAWHRAMNTEAFF.

This clonotype was detected a few times. The V gene is TRBV20-1, the J gene TRBJ2-1, with D possibly being TRBD1 (5 bases). The J call is uncertain, as TRBJ2-5 better fits the DNA end. The CDR3 is 14 amino acids. Germline assignment: CDR1 DFQATT and CDR2 SNEGSKA (reference sequence). CDR3 loop: CSAPPAGWKETQYF. The CDR3 DNA reads as TGCAGTGCTCCCCCCGCAGGGTGGAAGGAGACCCAGTACTTC.